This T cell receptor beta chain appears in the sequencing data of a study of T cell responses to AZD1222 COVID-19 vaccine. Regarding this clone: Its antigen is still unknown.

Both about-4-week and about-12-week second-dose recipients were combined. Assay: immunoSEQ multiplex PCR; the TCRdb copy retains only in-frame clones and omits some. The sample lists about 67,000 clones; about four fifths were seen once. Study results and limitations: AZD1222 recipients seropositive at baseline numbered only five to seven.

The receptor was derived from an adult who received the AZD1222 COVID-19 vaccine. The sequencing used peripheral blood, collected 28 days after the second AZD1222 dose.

The CDR3 reads CASSLAGQGADTGELFF. The CDR3 coding sequence is TGCGCCAGCAGCTTGGCAGGACAGGGGGCAGACACCGGGGAGCTGTTTTTT. This chain links TRBV5-1 with TRBJ2-2; 11 bases line up with TRBD1. After removal of 0 bases from V and 3 bases from J, the junction contained 4 bases not matched to a gene. The CDR3 length is 17 residues. CDR1 SGHRS and CDR2 YFSETQ come from the germline V gene.